This T cell receptor beta chain emerged from a study of a mutant IDH1 vaccine in newly diagnosed glioma. The overall study: Among treated patients, approximately 60% were male and approximately 40% female, and mean age was 40.4 years. Earlier care involved radiotherapy, temozolomide, or both, and the majority received both. The timing of visit V12 was week 35, and that of visit V13 was week 47.

Study-level findings and limits: The occurrence of vaccine-induced immune responses was seen in 93.3% of patients.

The method was immunoSEQ multiplex PCR; TCRdb's version includes in-frame clones alone and lacks a portion of them. Of around 60,000 clones listed, under 85% are singletons. Looked up from germline, CDR1 is MNHEY and CDR2 is SMNVEV (reference sequence). The CDR3 has 14 amino acids. V was cut by 6 bases and J by 0 bases, with 11 bases left in between. About this clone: Its antigen is unknown.

Time point denoted: week 47, end of study. The investigators gave 300 ug of mutant IDH1 20-mer peptide in each vaccine dose, together with topical imiquimod. This receptor was obtained from a young man with glioma. Sequenced here: PBMCs, sampled from a glioma patient whose treatment included an IDH1 peptide vaccine. This chain connects TRBV27 to TRBJ1-1, with D possibly matching TRBD1 (6 bases). As DNA, the CDR3 is TGTGCCAGCAGCCGACAGGCTGTGAACACTGAAGCTTTCTTT. This translates into CASSRQAVNTEAFF.